A single sample gave rise to the 5 T cell receptor beta chains below, sequenced in a study of OX40 agonist ivuxolimab in advanced cancers. Library method: the immunoSEQ multiplex PCR assay. TCRdb holds this immuneACCESS table with in-frame rearrangements only. Some clones are missing; in checked studies, unresolved V genes explain under half, and the rest has no known cause. Across this sample there are about 90,000 clones, with approximately 85% seen only once. The biggest ten clones account for 0.2% to 0.25% of the sample. The specimen was CD4+ or CD8+ T cells sorted from blood, collected in a trial of the OX40 agonist ivuxolimab. The receptors were sampled from an adult with an advanced solid tumor such as melanoma, head and neck, liver or kidney cancer.

The chain links TRBV7-6 to TRBJ2-2; D unclear. Trimming removed 5 bases at V and 6 bases at J, with 13 bases between. Germline V gene sequence: CDR1 SGHVS, CDR2 FNYEAQ. The length of the CDR3 is 14 residues. The CDR3 sequence: CASSPNPGSGELFF. The CDR3 coding sequence is TGTGCCAGCAGCCCCAACCCCGGGTCCGGGGAGCTGTTTTTT.

The gene calls are TRBV5-1 and TRBJ2-5, with D possibly matching TRBD2 (7 bases). CDR3 size: 15 residues. The germline gives CDR1 SGHRS, CDR2 YFSETQ. V lost 5 bases and J 4 bases, leaving 18 bases between the germline ends. The CDR3 DNA sequence: TGCGCCAGCAGTGGGGAGGGGGTATTCGGAGAGACCCAGTACTTC. Protein: CASSGEGVFGETQYF.

CDR3 DNA: TGTGCCAGCAGCCAACGACTTTCTAGCGTGACGGAGACCCAGTACTTC. Amino acid sequence: CASSQRLSSVTETQYF. This chain uses TRBV14 with TRBJ2-5, with D possibly being TRBD2 (6 bases). V dropped 2 bases and J dropped 5 bases, with 18 bases sitting between them. Germline V gene lookup returns CDR1 SGHDN and CDR2 FVKESK. CDR3 size: 16 residues.

The sample holds one count of this clone. Written as DNA, the CDR3 is TGTGCCAGCAGCATATCGAAGTACCAAGAGACCCAGTACTTC. Translating it yields CASSISKYQETQYF. The V call is TRBV7-2, the J call TRBJ2-5; D unclear. Germline V gene sequence: CDR1 SGHTA, CDR2 FQGNSA. The CDR3 totals 14 residues. V shed 5 bases and J shed 0 bases, with 10 bases lying between them.

The chain joins TRBV5-1 to TRBJ2-1, with D perhaps matching TRBD2 (5 bases). This CDR3 is 16 amino acids long. CDR1 is SGHRS and CDR2 is YFSETQ in the germline V gene. The V gene lost 2 bases and the J gene lost 4 bases, with 16 bases spanning the gap. The CDR3 sequence: CASSLEPDEGYNEQFF. The CDR3 bases are TGCGCCAGCAGCTTAGAACCTGACGAGGGATACAATGAGCAGTTCTTC.